The 28 T cell receptor beta chains below come from one sample, sequenced in a study of blood T cell repertoires in COVID-19. Some clones are missing from TCRdb's copy, which holds only in-frame ones; the method was immunoSEQ multiplex PCR. This sample has tens of thousands of clones; roughly 91% occur once, and the top ten carry 1.9%. Sequencing was performed on peripheral blood. Every receptor here comes from a woman between 45 and 60 years old in a cohort sampled during active COVID-19.

In nucleotides, the CDR3 is TGTGCCAGCAGCGAGACTAGCGGGGGGGCGGATACGCAGTATTTT. Protein: CASSETSGGADTQYF. The V and J genes are TRBV7-9 and TRBJ2-3; TRBD2 matches 14 bases. Germline V gene lookup returns CDR1 SEHNR and CDR2 FQNEAQ (reference sequence). V was pared by 5 bases and J by 6 bases, with 4 bases of the junction left unmatched. CDR3 size: 15 residues.

This chain joins TRBV29-1 and TRBJ2-5; possibly TRBD2 for D (5 bases). CDR1 is SQVTM and CDR2 is ANQGSEA in the germline V gene. The length of the CDR3 is 14 residues. The V and J ends lost 4 bases and 4 bases respectively, with 16 bases between them. The CDR3 sequence is CSVVTNTGLETQYF. The CDR3 region has the DNA TGCAGCGTTGTGACCAATACCGGACTAGAGACCCAGTACTTC.

The genes are TRBV29-1 and TRBJ1-1; D call uncertain. The CDR3 totals 13 residues. The V gene's germline CDR1 is SQVTM and CDR2 ANQGSEA. Trimming shortened V by 7 bases and J by 1 base, and 13 bases separated the two germline ends. CDR3 DNA: TGCAGCGGTACGACACCGCCGAACACTGAAGCTTTCTTT. Its protein is CSGTTPPNTEAFF.

CDR3 in DNA: TGTGCCAGCAGCTCCAGGACTAGTCCACCCTACAATGAGCAGTTCTTC. Encoded protein: CASSSRTSPPYNEQFF. This rearrangement joins TRBV3-1 (or the pseudogene TRBV3-2) to TRBJ2-1; TRBD2 matches at 7 bases. The CDR3 contains 16 residues. With V trimmed by 5 bases and J by 2 bases, 9 bases remained unmatched. Per germline, CDR1 LGHDT and CDR2 YNNKEL (reference sequence).

The rearrangement uses TRBV11-3 and TRBJ2-3; D might be TRBD1 (6 bases). V lost 5 bases, J lost 0 bases, and 9 bases lay in between. This CDR3 contains 14 residues. The germline V gene encodes CDR1 SGHNT and CDR2 YENEEA. The CDR3: CASSQGHSTDTQYF. CDR3 bases: TGTGCCAGCAGCCAGGGACATAGCACAGATACGCAGTATTTT.

The chain links TRBV5-5 to TRBJ1-6, with 7 bases lining up with TRBD1. Germline CDR1 reads SGHKS; CDR2 reads YYEKEE (reference sequence). The CDR3 has 18 residues. V lost 0 bases to trimming and J lost 6 bases; unmatched junction nucleotides: 12. CDR3 sequence reads: CASSLARQGGPINSPLHF. CDR3 nucleotide sequence: TGTGCCAGCAGCTTGGCCAGACAGGGCGGGCCTATTAATTCACCCCTCCACTTT.

The genes are TRBV3-1 (or the pseudogene TRBV3-2) and TRBJ1-1, with a possible D match to TRBD1 (5 bases). Germline CDR1 LGHDT, CDR2 YNNKEL (reference sequence). V dropped 0 bases and J dropped 6 bases, with 11 bases sitting between them. This CDR3 has 14 residues. The CDR3 here is CASSQEGVFAEAFF. The CDR3 nucleotides read TGTGCCAGCAGCCAAGAAGGGGTGTTCGCTGAAGCTTTCTTT.

V and J are TRBV6-5 and TRBJ2-7, with a tentative D call TRBD1 (5 bases). In germline, CDR1 is MNHEY, CDR2 SVGAGI. The CDR3 spans 12 residues. V was trimmed by 8 bases and J by 3 bases, leaving 11 bases between them. The CDR3 bases are TGTGCCAGCCGGGTAGGGGACTACGAGCAGTACTTC. Protein: CASRVGDYEQYF.

The genes are TRBV27 and TRBJ1-4; D is ambiguous. V was cut by 1 base and J by 0 bases, with 6 bases left in between. Germline loops: CDR1 MNHEY, CDR2 SMNVEV (reference sequence). CDR3 length: 15 residues. The CDR3 sequence: CASSLFRATNEKLFF. In DNA, the CDR3 is TGTGCCAGCAGTTTATTCCGGGCAACTAATGAAAAACTGTTTTTT.

The chain couples TRBV7-2 to TRBJ2-5, with D tentatively TRBD2 (5 bases). Trimming stripped 6 bases from V and 4 bases from J, with 18 bases between. CDR1 is SGHTA and CDR2 is FQGNSA in the germline V gene. The CDR3 covers 15 residues. CDR3 in DNA: TGTGCCAGCAGTCAAACCCGCTCGGCGGGAGAGACCCAGTACTTC. Protein product: CASSQTRSAGETQYF.

Many counts were recorded for this clone. The chain uses TRBV11-2 and TRBJ2-1, with D possibly matching TRBD1 (5 bases). The V end was cut by 2 bases, the J end by 2 bases, with 13 bases between. CDR1 SGHAT and CDR2 FQNNGV come from the germline V gene. The CDR3 has 16 amino acids. The chain's CDR3 is CASSLQTGYPYNEQFF. The CDR3, as DNA: TGTGCCAGCAGCTTACAAACAGGATATCCCTACAATGAGCAGTTCTTC.

The chain combines TRBV5-1 with TRBJ1-1; 10 nucleotides match TRBD1. The germline gives CDR1 SGHRS, CDR2 YFSETQ. J was trimmed by 11 bases and V by 7 bases; bases with no gene match: 11. The CDR3 has 13 residues. CDR3 protein: CASAPGQGHSAFF. The CDR3 DNA follows: TGCGCCAGCGCACCGGGACAGGGGCATTCCGCTTTCTTT.

The chain joins TRBV9 to TRBJ2-3, with D possibly being TRBD1 (6 bases). Deletions cut 1 base from V and 8 bases from J, with 11 bases between. CDR3 length equals 13 residues. Germline V gives CDR1 SGDLS, CDR2 YYNGEE. In nucleotides, the CDR3 is TGTGCCAGCAGCGTACAACAGGGTGGTACGCAGTATTTT. This codes for CASSVQQGGTQYF.

V gene TRBV5-5 combines with J gene TRBJ2-5; D is perhaps TRBD1 (6 bases). CDR1 is SGHKS, CDR2 YYEKEE, per germline (reference sequence). The length of the CDR3 is 14 residues. The ends were cut back, 2 bases at V and 4 bases at J, with 12 bases in the middle. For the CDR3, the DNA is TGTGCCAGCAGCTTACAGACAGGTCGAGAGACCCAGTACTTC. It translates to CASSLQTGRETQYF.

On this clone: One end of the junction does not line up with germline, which may come from a read error. DNA of the CDR3: TGTGCCAGCAGTGAATTGGGGACAGGGGTCTTCTTCTTT. It encodes CASSELGTGVFFF. This chain links TRBV2 with TRBJ1-3; 10 nucleotides match TRBD1. The V gene's germline CDR1 is SNHLY and CDR2 FYNNEI. This CDR3 region has 13 residues.

V and J are TRBV7-2 and TRBJ1-5, with 7 bases identical to TRBD1. V lost 3 bases to trimming and J lost 3 bases; unmatched junction nucleotides: 5. This CDR3 contains 15 residues. Germline lookup yields CDR1 SGHTA and CDR2 FQGNSA. The chain's CDR3 is CASSFIGQANQPQHF. CDR3 bases: TGTGCCAGCAGCTTTATAGGACAGGCCAATCAGCCCCAGCATTTT.

This chain links TRBV6-5 with TRBJ1-2; 9 nucleotides agree with TRBD1. The CDR3 contains 15 residues. With 2 bases clipped from V and 8 bases from J, the junction kept 9 bases outside the gene matches. Germline V CDR1 and CDR2: MNHEY, SVGAGI. CDR3 in amino acids: CASSYGGTGTGGYTF. The CDR3 coding sequence is TGTGCCAGCAGTTACGGGGGGACAGGGACGGGCGGCTACACCTTC.

The rearrangement uses TRBV29-1 and TRBJ1-2; unclear D gene. Trimming pared 8 bases from V and 2 bases from J, leaving 15 bases between. CDR1 is SQVTM, CDR2 ANQGSEA, per germline. The CDR3 is 13 amino acids. The CDR3 loop is CSSVGDGNYGYTF. The CDR3 bases are TGCAGCTCTGTCGGTGACGGGAACTATGGCTACACCTTC. Full variable domain (rest looked up from reference TRBV29-1 and TRBJ1-2): SAVISQKPSRDICQRGTSLTIQCQVDSQVTMMFWYRQQPGQSLTLIATANQGSEATYESGFVIDKFPISRPNLTFSTLTVSNMSPEDSSIYLCSSVGDGNYGYTFGSGTRLTVV.

J is TRBJ1-1 and V is TRBV6-5, with 8 bases identical to TRBD1. This CDR3 has 14 amino acids. Germline V CDR1 and CDR2: MNHEY, SVGAGI. V was clipped by 6 bases and J by 4 bases; unmatched bases: 7. The CDR3 coding sequence is TGTGCCAGCAGAGAGGTGACAGGGGTCACTGAAGCTTTCTTT. Protein: CASREVTGVTEAFF.

For the CDR3, the DNA is TGTGCCAGCTCAGACCAGGGGAATGAGCAGTTCTTC. It encodes CASSDQGNEQFF. The chain is built from TRBV18 and TRBJ2-1, with D possibly matching TRBD1 (6 bases). CDR3 length: 12 residues. The V end lost 5 bases, the J end lost 7 bases, and 9 bases lay between the germline ends. Germline V lookup: CDR1 KGHSH, CDR2 LQKENI.

The CDR3 here is CASSPLPRGKDYGYTF. The CDR3 region has the DNA TGTGCCAGCAGCCCACTCCCAAGGGGCAAGGACTATGGCTACACCTTC. This chain uses TRBV11-2 with TRBJ1-2; the D gene is possibly TRBD1 (5 bases). Trimming took 5 bases from V and 3 from J, leaving 19 bases between them. The germline V gene encodes CDR1 SGHAT and CDR2 FQNNGV. This CDR3 has 16 amino acids.

This CDR3 reads CASSEREGDEQYF. The DNA of the CDR3 is TGTGCCAGCAGTGAACGAGAGGGCGACGAGCAGTACTTC. J is TRBJ2-7 and V is TRBV2, with D possibly matching TRBD2 (5 bases). V was trimmed by 2 bases and J by 5 bases, leaving 10 bases between them. The CDR3 loop spans 13 amino acids. Germline V gene data show CDR1 as SNHLY and CDR2 as FYNNEI. Complete variable domain (other parts from reference TRBV2 and TRBJ2-7): EPEVTQTPSHQVTQMGQEVILRCVPISNHLYFYWYRQILGQKVEFLVSFYNNEISEKSEIFDDQFSVERPDGSNFTLKIRSTKLEDSAMYFCASSEREGDEQYFGPGTRLTVT.

The rearrangement uses TRBV9 and TRBJ2-1, with 14 nucleotides matching TRBD2. The CDR3 is 17 amino acids. With 0 bases clipped from V and 7 bases from J, the junction kept 6 bases outside the gene matches. In germline, CDR1 is SGDLS, CDR2 YYNGEE. For the CDR3, the DNA is TGTGCCAGCAGCGTAGCCCCCGGGACTAGCGGGAGAAATGAGCAGTTCTTC. This gives the protein CASSVAPGTSGRNEQFF.

The CDR3 bases are TGTGCCAGCAGTGAACGTGGGGAGTACACTGAAGCTTTCTTT. Protein: CASSERGEYTEAFF. The chain carries TRBV6-1 and TRBJ1-1; no clear D. Trimming removed 2 bases from V and 3 bases from J, with 10 bases in between. Germline V gene sequence: CDR1 MNHNS, CDR2 SASEGT. This CDR3 contains 14 residues.

The chain employs TRBV28 and TRBJ1-5; no reliable D call. Germline lookup yields CDR1 MDHEN and CDR2 SYDVKM. CDR3 length: 14 amino acids. V was cut by 3 bases and J by 1 base, with 7 bases left in between. The CDR3 loop is CASSFGGSNQPQHF. Written as DNA, the CDR3 is TGTGCCAGCAGTTTCGGCGGGAGCAATCAGCCCCAGCATTTT.

As to this clone: A read error may produce the germline difference seen at one junction end. The DNA of the CDR3 is TGTGCCAGCAGTTACTCGGGCAGGGCAACAAATGAAAAACTGTTTTTT. Translated, it gives CASSYSGRATNEKLFF. V usage is TRBV6-5 and J usage is TRBJ1-4; D is possibly TRBD1 (5 bases). Per germline, CDR1 MNHEY and CDR2 SVGAGI. The CDR3 is made up of 16 amino acids.

This clone appeared once. The J gene is TRBJ2-3, the V gene TRBV5-1, with 7 bases matching TRBD2. After removal of 1 base from V and 2 bases from J, the junction contained 10 bases not matched to a gene. The germline V gene has CDR1 SGHRS and CDR2 YFSETQ. The CDR3 runs to 17 residues. The CDR3 DNA follows: TGCGCCAGCAGCTTGACTAGCGAGGCTTTTTACACAGATACGCAGTATTTT. Protein product: CASSLTSEAFYTDTQYF.

The gene calls are TRBV19 and TRBJ2-1, with 15 bases identical to TRBD2. The J segment lost 9 bases and the V segment lost 5 bases, leaving 8 bases of the junction unmatched. CDR1 and CDR2 from the germline V gene are LNHDA and SQIVND (reference sequence). CDR3 length equals 16 residues. CDR3 coding DNA: TGTGCCAGTAGTGCCTGGACTAGCGGGAGGGCGGGTGAGCAGTTCTTC. Protein sequence: CASSAWTSGRAGEQFF. Full variable domain (outside the CDR3, taken from reference TRBV19 and TRBJ2-1): DGGITQSPKYLFRKEGQNVTLSCEQNLNHDAMYWYRQDPGQGLRLIYYSQIVNDFQKGDIAEGYSVSREKKESFPLTVTSAQKNPTAFYLCASSAWTSGRAGEQFFGPGTRLTVL.